This entry is about one T cell receptor (beta chain). Its cognate antigen has yet to be identified. Per-base quality was not reported, and no clone a single base away is much larger than it. The germline V gene gives CDR1 as SGDLS and CDR2 as YYNGEE. Relative to germline, V is 3 bases shorter and J is 7 bases shorter, with 11 bases between their ends. The CDR3 sequence holds 12 residues, the cysteine and phenylalanine included. Here the CDR3 DNA is all that survives: 36 bases in frame from base 1. This record belongs to a study of T-cell reconstitution after alpha-beta-depleted transplantation in children (dated by TCRdb to the mid-2010s). With respect to the entire study: Using TCR repertoire profiling, the study followed T-cell immune reconstitution in a quantitative way in children after TCRalphabeta/CD19-depleted allogeneic hematopoietic cell transplantation.

Receptors were amplified or captured by PCR. TCRdb records Illumina HiSeq 2500 as the sequencer. Molecular barcoding was employed in the preparation of TCR libraries, with unique molecular identifiers being used to normalize TCRbeta repertoire quantification. TCRdb reprocessed the public reads (quality trimming at Q25 with fastp, clone calling with MiXCR) and kept in-frame beta chains. Each entry merges the rows of one CDR3 protein and shows their most common DNA and genes. In all, the sample holds hundreds of thousands of distinct CDR3 sequences, and 30% to 35% of those were seen once. 2.4% of the sample rests with the top ten.

The sequencing used PBMCs from the stem cell graft donor, collected from the stem cell graft. The chain is encoded by TRBV9 joined to TRBJ2-7; the D call is tentative, TRBD1 or TRBD2, as each matches 5 bases. The receptor's source is a human donor who donated a stem cell graft to a child with aplastic anemia. The CDR3 protein: CASSAGTVEQYF. The bases read TGTGCCAGCAGCGCCGGGACCGTAGAGCAGTACTTC.